This passage covers 5 T cell receptor beta chains from one sample sequenced in a study of long-term antiretroviral therapy in people with HIV. Running of the v3.0 immunoSEQ assay took place at survey level. Produced via immunoSEQ multiplex PCR; TCRdb's table is partial and in-frame only. The repertoire consists of nearly 50,000 clones, with about 86% occurring once and the leading ten covering 2.5% to 3.5%. The sample consisted of unsorted PBMCs, taken 0.8 years after starting antiretroviral therapy. These receptor sequences come from a woman aged 18-29 years with HIV.

The genes are TRBV5-6 and TRBJ2-2; D might be TRBD1 (6 bases). Trimming removed 0 bases from V and 1 base from J, with 10 bases in between. Germline V gene data show CDR1 as SGHDT and CDR2 as YYEEEE. The CDR3 loop spans 16 amino acids. The CDR3 sequence is CASSLGSTGNTGELFF. The CDR3 region has the DNA TGTGCCAGCAGCTTGGGGTCGACAGGGAACACCGGGGAGCTGTTTTTT.

The V gene is TRBV6-4, the J gene TRBJ2-1, with TRBD1 matching 11 bases. Germline lookup yields CDR1 MRHNA and CDR2 SNTAGT. Germline trimming cut 4 bases from V and 6 bases from J; bases unmatched to any gene: 5. This CDR3 has 15 amino acids. The CDR3 region is CASSVSGTGGNEQFF. The CDR3 DNA sequence: TGTGCCAGCAGTGTCTCCGGGACAGGGGGCAATGAGCAGTTCTTC.

V gene TRBV28 combines with J gene TRBJ2-1; 11 nucleotides agree with TRBD2. Germline lookup yields CDR1 MDHEN and CDR2 SYDVKM. J lost 7 bases, V lost 3 bases, and 14 bases had no gene match. The CDR3 extends over 18 amino acids. CDR3 bases: TGTGCCAGCAGTTTCATTCCCTATAGCGGGAGGGGGGAGAATGAGCAGTTCTTC. Translated: CASSFIPYSGRGENEQFF.

The chain carries TRBV6-5 and TRBJ2-3; TRBD2 agrees at 9 bases. J gave up 5 bases and V 8 bases, and 11 bases lay outside the gene matches. From germline, CDR1 is MNHEY and CDR2 SVGAGI. This CDR3 has 15 amino acids. CDR3: CASGEAGGPQDTQYF. In nucleotides, the CDR3 is TGTGCCAGCGGGGAGGCGGGAGGGCCGCAAGATACGCAGTATTTT.

The V gene is TRBV10-3, the J gene TRBJ1-6, with 10 bases aligning to TRBD1. The CDR3 consists of 15 residues. Looked up from germline, CDR1 is ENHRY and CDR2 is SYGVKD. V gave up 4 bases and J gave up 10 bases; unmatched junction bases: 7. CDR3 in DNA: TGTGCCATCAGTGTCGGGACAGGGGAGGGATCACCCCTCCACTTT. Translated, it gives CAISVGTGEGSPLHF.